A single sample gave rise to the 29 T cell receptor beta chains below, sequenced in a study of Ad26.COV2.S vaccination and SARS-CoV-2 variants. Libraries were prepared by immunoSEQ multiplex PCR; TCRdb keeps only in-frame clonotypes and omits some of them. This sample has about 410,000 clones, with 75% to 90% found just once. The treatment here: some 20 received Ad26.COV2.S at low or high dose, single or two shots; 5 received placebo; per-sample allocation not given. Sampling took place 63 days after the first vaccine or placebo injection. Sequencing was performed on peripheral blood, taken in a trial of Ad26.COV2.S vaccine versus placebo. Receptor source: a person between 18 and 65 years old who received the Ad26.COV2.S COVID-19 vaccine or a placebo.

V usage is TRBV24-1 and J usage is TRBJ2-5, with D unresolved. This CDR3 contains 13 residues. Per the germline V gene, CDR1 is KGHDR and CDR2 is SFDVKD. V was trimmed by 9 bases and J by 4 bases, leaving 14 bases between them. CDR3 nucleotide sequence: TGTGCCACCTCTCGGGCCGACCGAGAGACCCAGTACTTC. This gives the protein CATSRADRETQYF.

This clone was detected once. This chain joins TRBV30 and TRBJ1-6; D uncertain. V was cut by 7 bases and J by 3 bases, with 13 bases left in between. CDR1 GTSNPN and CDR2 SVGIG come from the germline V gene (reference sequence). The CDR3 length is 14 residues. The CDR3 bases are TGTGCCTCCTCCCCGGCAGTCTATAATTCACCCCTCCACTTT. Its protein is CASSPAVYNSPLHF.

The chain links TRBV18 to TRBJ2-7; no definite D call. Per the germline V gene, CDR1 is KGHSH and CDR2 is LQKENI. CDR3 length equals 13 residues. Trimming removed 0 bases from V and 1 base from J, with 4 bases in between. CDR3 sequence (DNA): TGTGCCAGCTCACCACCGCAGTCCTACGAGCAGTACTTC. It codes for CASSPPQSYEQYF.

This chain connects TRBV7-9 to TRBJ1-2; 8 bases align to TRBD1. The germline CDR1 and CDR2 sequences are SEHNR and FQNEAQ (reference sequence). V was pared by 5 bases and J by 3 bases, with 2 bases of the junction left unmatched. There are 13 residues in the CDR3. CDR3 bases: TGTGCCAGCAGCGCGACAGGGGACTATGGCTACACCTTC. The encoded protein is CASSATGDYGYTF.

The CDR3 DNA reads TGTGCCATCAGTGAGTCTTCTCTGGGACAGGGGCGGGCATGGCAGTTCTTC. It translates to CAISESSLGQGRAWQFF. The V call is TRBV10-3, the J call TRBJ2-1; 10 nucleotides agree with TRBD1. Germline lookup yields CDR1 ENHRY and CDR2 SYGVKD. This CDR3 is built from 17 residues. The V gene end was trimmed by 0 bases and the J gene end by 12 bases; junction bases not matched to a gene: 14.

CDR3 DNA: TGTGCCAGCAGGGGGGGTCAAGAGACCCAGTACTTC. It specifies CASRGGQETQYF. This rearrangement joins TRBV27 to TRBJ2-5; perhaps TRBD2 as D (6 bases). Trimming stripped 6 bases from V and 2 bases from J, with 7 bases between. The germline V gene encodes CDR1 MNHEY and CDR2 SMNVEV (reference sequence). CDR3 length: 12 amino acids.

The rearrangement links TRBV5-1 to TRBJ1-3; no clear D gene. The V end lost 0 bases, the J end lost 3 bases, and 13 bases lay between the germline ends. From germline, CDR1 is SGHRS and CDR2 YFSETQ. This CDR3 spans 16 amino acids. The CDR3 spells CASSLVQGNGGNTIYF. CDR3 nucleotides: TGCGCCAGCAGCTTGGTACAAGGGAACGGTGGAAACACCATATATTTT.

There are a few counts of this clone. The gene calls are TRBV4-1 and TRBJ2-7, with D possibly TRBD2 on 6 matching bases. CDR3 length: 14 amino acids. Deletions cut 1 base from V and 5 bases from J, with 12 bases between. Germline loops: CDR1 MGHRA, CDR2 YSYEKL. CDR3 nucleotides: TGCGCCAGCAGCCAAGTCCTAGCGAGCCACGAGCAGTACTTC. Protein: CASSQVLASHEQYF.

V usage is TRBV7-8 and J usage is TRBJ1-3; the D is unclear. The CDR3 extends over 14 amino acids. V lost 4 bases and J lost 4, with 11 bases in between. Germline CDR1 and CDR2: SGHVS and FQNEAQ. The DNA of the CDR3 is TGTGCCAGCAGCTCCGTATACAACGGAAACACCATATATTTT. It specifies CASSSVYNGNTIYF.

The chain couples TRBV2 to TRBJ1-1; tentatively, D is TRBD1 (5 bases). CDR1 SNHLY and CDR2 FYNNEI come from the germline V gene. V dropped 5 bases and J dropped 3 bases, with 16 bases sitting between them. The CDR3 consists of 15 residues. CDR3 bases: TGTGCCAGCAGTTCCTACGGGGGGGTAGACACTGAAGCTTTCTTT. Translating gives CASSSYGGVDTEAFF.

The genes are TRBV3-1 (or the pseudogene TRBV3-2) and TRBJ2-3, with 8 positions matching TRBD2. Germline V gene data show CDR1 as LGHDT and CDR2 as YNNKEL (reference sequence). The CDR3 has 13 amino acids. The J segment lost 11 bases and the V segment lost 0 bases, leaving 4 bases of the junction unmatched. In nucleotides, the CDR3 is TGTGCCAGCAGCCAAGATCTTGGGACTAGGCAGTATTTT. Amino acids: CASSQDLGTRQYF.

This chain connects TRBV24-1 to TRBJ2-1; TRBD2 aligns across 9 bases. The J segment lost 14 bases and the V segment lost 3 bases, leaving 7 bases of the junction unmatched. CDR1 KGHDR and CDR2 SFDVKD come from the germline V gene. The CDR3 runs 13 residues. CDR3 in amino acids: CATSDVAGGRKFF. The CDR3 DNA sequence: TGTGCCACCAGTGATGTTGCGGGGGGGCGTAAGTTCTTC.

In its sample, this clone was seen once. The chain couples TRBV5-4 to TRBJ2-7; D gene uncertain. CDR1 SGHNT and CDR2 YYREEE come from the germline V gene (reference sequence). The CDR3 covers 13 residues. V gave up 5 bases and J gave up 2 bases, with 11 bases separating them. The CDR3 protein is CASRGPDTYEQYF. The CDR3, as DNA: TGTGCCAGCAGAGGCCCGGATACCTACGAGCAGTACTTC.

The genes are TRBV7-9 and TRBJ1-4, with 7 bases matching TRBD1. V shed 4 bases, J shed 5 bases, and the junction held 4 bases outside the gene matches. CDR3 length equals 14 residues. Germline loops: CDR1 SEHNR, CDR2 FQNEAQ (reference sequence). CDR3 residues: CASSSRQGNEKLFF. The CDR3 DNA follows: TGTGCCAGCAGCTCCCGACAGGGAAATGAAAAACTGTTTTTT.

The rearrangement uses TRBV30 and TRBJ1-5; 10 nucleotides align to TRBD1. CDR1 and CDR2 (germline): GTSNPN, SVGIG (reference sequence). This CDR3 has 14 residues. Trimming at V came to 5 bases and at J to 4 bases, leaving 5 bases not matched to a gene. Here the CDR3 DNA reads TGTGCCTGGGGCCCGGACAGGGGGAATCAGCCCCAGCATTTT. Its protein product is CAWGPDRGNQPQHF.

This clone is a singleton in its sample. The rearrangement links TRBV7-2 to TRBJ2-7, with D perhaps TRBD1 or TRBD2 (5 bases each). The CDR3 is 13 amino acids. Germline V gene data show CDR1 as SGHTA and CDR2 as FQGNSA. Trimming removed 5 bases at V and 3 bases at J, with 11 bases between. In DNA form, the CDR3 reads TGTGCCAGCAGCGTCGGGGCGAACTACGAGCAGTACTTC. Translating gives CASSVGANYEQYF.

The chain employs TRBV5-1 and TRBJ2-7; 7 bases match TRBD1. Per the germline V gene, CDR1 is SGHRS and CDR2 is YFSETQ. V was pared by 9 bases and J by 5 bases, with 11 bases of the junction left unmatched. The CDR3 has 13 amino acids. CDR3 nucleotides: TGCGCCACCAACCGGGACACAGGGGACGAGCAGTACTTC. The encoded protein is CATNRDTGDEQYF.

The V gene is TRBV3-1 (or the pseudogene TRBV3-2), the J gene TRBJ1-5, with TRBD1 matching 10 bases. The CDR3 runs to 16 residues. Germline CDR1 LGHDT, CDR2 YNNKEL (reference sequence). With V trimmed by 3 bases and J by 4 bases, 6 bases remained unmatched. CDR3 in amino acids: CASSQGQGIGNQPQHF. The CDR3 DNA follows: TGTGCCAGCAGCCAGGGACAGGGGATAGGAAATCAGCCCCAGCATTTT.

This clone was counted a single time. The chain uses TRBV5-1 and TRBJ1-6; D is possibly TRBD1 (6 bases). Germline-derived CDR1 and CDR2 are SGHRS and YFSETQ. The CDR3 totals 15 residues. V was pared by 0 bases and J by 10 bases, with 14 bases between. CDR3 sequence reads: CASSLAGRGNSPLHF. Here the CDR3 DNA reads TGCGCCAGCAGCTTGGCCGGCAGGGGAAACTCACCCCTCCACTTT.

The genes are TRBV14 and TRBJ2-2, with D perhaps TRBD2 (7 bases). This CDR3 spans 15 amino acids. Trimming removed 5 bases at V and 7 bases at J, with 17 bases between. Germline assignment: CDR1 SGHDN and CDR2 FVKESK. The CDR3 reads CASSARGGSRGELFF. The CDR3 coding sequence is TGTGCCAGCAGCGCACGCGGGGGCTCCCGCGGGGAGCTGTTTTTT.

The V and J genes are TRBV4-3 and TRBJ1-2; D uncertain. Germline CDR1 reads LGHNA; CDR2 reads YSLEER. Deletions cut 1 base from V and 4 bases from J, with 7 bases between. This CDR3 comprises 13 residues. The chain's CDR3 is CASSQGVGYGYTF. The CDR3 nucleotides are TGCGCCAGCAGCCAAGGGGTGGGCTATGGCTACACCTTC.

The chain carries TRBV3-1 (or the pseudogene TRBV3-2) and TRBJ2-3; D ambiguous. Looked up from germline, CDR1 is LGHDT and CDR2 is YNNKEL (reference sequence). V was cut by 6 bases and J by 6 bases, with 16 bases left in between. The CDR3 is made up of 14 amino acids. CDR3 in DNA: TGTGCCAGCAGTCCGATGCCTGAGGCGGATACGCAGTATTTT. The encoded protein is CASSPMPEADTQYF.

This sequence joins TRBV2 and TRBJ2-1; D is ambiguous. Between the trimmed V and J ends, which lost 7 bases and 1 base, there was a span of 8 bases. The germline V gene has CDR1 SNHLY and CDR2 FYNNEI. The CDR3 runs to 13 residues. This CDR3 reads CASTARSYNEQFF. The CDR3 coding sequence is TGTGCCAGCACCGCCAGGTCCTACAATGAGCAGTTCTTC.

The chain is built from TRBV29-1 and TRBJ1-1; no clear D. The CDR3 is made up of 12 amino acids. Trimming stripped 4 bases from V and 3 bases from J, with 9 bases between. CDR1 SQVTM and CDR2 ANQGSEA come from the germline V gene. CDR3 sequence reads: CSVVVQDTEAFF. CDR3 DNA sequence: TGCAGCGTTGTAGTGCAGGACACTGAAGCTTTCTTT.

Remarks on this clone: Germline and junction disagree at one end, which may indicate a read error. The chain combines TRBV7-7 with TRBJ1-1; D gene uncertain. Germline CDR1 SSHAT, CDR2 FNYEAQ (reference sequence). The CDR3 is 14 amino acids. CDR3 residues: CASSRLGLNTEAFF. Here the CDR3 DNA reads TGTGCTAGCAGCAGACTAGGGTTGAACACTGAAGCTTTCTTT.

The rearrangement joins TRBV18 to TRBJ2-7; 8 bases align to TRBD2. The junction had 8 bases not matched to a gene; V was cut back by 5 bases and J by 2 bases. The germline gives CDR1 KGHSH, CDR2 LQKENI. The CDR3 is 15 residues long. The CDR3 coding sequence is TGTGCCAGCTCAGAGGTCGTCGGGGGGGCCTACGAGCAGTACTTC. Translating it yields CASSEVVGGAYEQYF.

The chain couples TRBV4-1 to TRBJ2-3; 8 bases are shared with TRBD2. The CDR3 spans 17 residues. Germline V gene sequence: CDR1 MGHRA, CDR2 YSYEKL. The junction had 7 bases not matched to a gene; V was cut back by 0 bases and J by 2 bases. CDR3 sequence: CASSQDFSGEFTDTQYF. CDR3 sequence (DNA): TGCGCCAGCAGCCAAGATTTTAGCGGGGAGTTCACAGATACGCAGTATTTT.

V gene TRBV5-1 combines with J gene TRBJ1-1, with D possibly TRBD1 on 5 matching bases. V gave up 2 bases and J gave up 7 bases, with 21 bases separating them. The CDR3 is 16 residues long. CDR1 is SGHRS, CDR2 YFSETQ, per germline. The CDR3 DNA reads as TGCGCCAGCAGCTTAGGGGTTCGGGACTGGGAAAGTGAAGCTTTCTTT. Protein sequence: CASSLGVRDWESEAFF.

This clone was found once. This sequence joins TRBV6-5 and TRBJ2-2; no definite D call. Germline V gives CDR1 MNHEY, CDR2 SVGAGI. V lost 3 bases to trimming and J lost 1 base, with 9 bases between them. This CDR3 is built from 15 residues. The CDR3 reads CASSYLMRNTGELFF. CDR3 sequence (DNA): TGTGCCAGCAGTTATCTCATGCGGAACACCGGGGAGCTGTTTTTT.